One and the same sample provided the 23 T cell receptor beta chains below, sequenced in a study of post-analysis software for immune sequencing data. Study-level findings and limits: Patients used a handful of TRBV segments, including TRBV5-6, TRBV5-1 and TRBV20-1, more often than controls.

Their cognate antigens are unknown. TCR beta libraries were prepared from cDNA with unique molecular identifiers. TCRdb fed the PCR reads into MiXCR, producing one record per CDR3 protein. The sample holds around 250,000 distinct CDR3 sequences; 30% to 45% are singletons and the top ten take 4% to 5.5%. The sample comprised blood. Receptors originate from a girl aged 10-17 years with multiple sclerosis.

This chain uses TRBV11-2 with TRBJ2-2; D uncertain. The germline V gene has CDR1 SGHAT and CDR2 FQNNGV. Trimming shortened V by 1 base and J by 6 bases, and 15 bases separated the two germline ends. This CDR3 comprises 16 residues. For the CDR3, the DNA is TGTGCCAGCAGCTTAGGCGTTACGGTGTTCGCCGGGGAGCTGTTTTTT. Residues: CASSLGVTVFAGELFF.

CDR3 loop: CSARAGDSNQPQHF. In DNA form, the CDR3 reads TGCAGTGCTAGAGCAGGAGATAGCAATCAGCCCCAGCATTTT. The V gene is TRBV20-1, the J gene TRBJ1-5, with no clear D. Germline V CDR1 and CDR2: DFQATT, SNEGSKA (reference sequence). V was cut by 1 base and J by 0 bases, with 7 bases left in between. The CDR3 consists of 14 residues.

This clonotype showed up many times. This chain joins TRBV6-2 or TRBV6-3 and TRBJ2-3, with D unresolved. CDR1 MNHEY and CDR2 SVGEGT come from the germline V gene. V was trimmed by 0 bases and J by 0 bases, leaving 7 bases between them. The CDR3 loop spans 15 amino acids. DNA for the CDR3: TGTGCCAGCAGTTACTCGAAGGCCAGCACAGATACGCAGTATTTT. Translated, it gives CASSYSKASTDTQYF.

This clonotype was detected many times. This chain joins TRBV20-1 and TRBJ2-1; the D gene is possibly TRBD1 (6 bases). Germline assignment: CDR1 DFQATT and CDR2 SNEGSKA (reference sequence). This CDR3 has 14 residues. V was cut by 7 bases and J by 3 bases, with 16 bases left in between. CDR3 loop: CSGQQGPLYNEQFF. Here the CDR3 DNA reads TGCAGTGGGCAACAGGGTCCCCTCTACAATGAGCAGTTCTTC.

The V and J genes are TRBV7-2 and TRBJ1-2; TRBD1 aligns across 7 bases. The germline V gene encodes CDR1 SGHTA and CDR2 FQGNSA. V was clipped by 5 bases and J by 1 base; unmatched bases: 7. There are 15 residues in the CDR3. Here the CDR3 reads CASSRPGDSNYGYTF. CDR3 nucleotide sequence: TGTGCCAGCAGCCGACCCGGGGACAGTAACTATGGCTACACCTTC.

On this clonotype: This may come from a read error, since a much larger clone is one base off. The rearrangement links TRBV4-1 to TRBJ1-5; perhaps TRBD1 as D (6 bases). The CDR3 sequence is 14 residues long. Trimming pared 7 bases from V and 4 bases from J, leaving 14 bases between. The germline V gene has CDR1 MGHRA and CDR2 YSYEKL. For the CDR3, the DNA is TGCGCCAGCAACCAGAACAGGGAGAATCAGCCCCAGCATTTT. Translated, it gives CASNQNRENQPQHF.

The sample holds many counts of this clonotype. The chain uses TRBV24-1 and TRBJ2-1; a possible D gene is TRBD1 (6 bases). V gave up 1 base and J gave up 12 bases, with 12 bases separating them. CDR3 size: 13 residues. Germline loops: CDR1 KGHDR, CDR2 SFDVKD. CDR3 DNA sequence: TGTGCCACCAGTGATTTCCAGGGGTCTTCGCAGTTCTTC. It translates to CATSDFQGSSQFF.

The rearrangement links TRBV20-1 to TRBJ2-5; a weak D match, TRBD1 (7 bases). The DNA end lines up better with TRBJ2-7; the J call may be wrong. Germline V gene lookup returns CDR1 DFQATT and CDR2 SNEGSKA (reference sequence). The CDR3 consists of 15 residues. The CDR3 DNA reads TGCAGTGCCCGACCTGGGGGGAACAGGGGCCACGAGCAGTACTTC. Its translation: CSARPGGNRGHEQYF.

This chain joins TRBV4-1 and TRBJ1-5; 7 bases agree with TRBD1. The CDR3 consists of 15 residues. The germline CDR1 and CDR2 sequences are MGHRA and YSYEKL. The trim removed 3 bases at V and 6 bases at J, leaving 8 bases unmatched. CDR3 bases: TGCGCCAGCAGCCAGGGGGGAGGGGGCCTTCAGCCCCAGCATTTT. The encoded protein is CASSQGGGGLQPQHF.

This chain joins TRBV12-3 or TRBV12-4 and TRBJ2-1; D gene ambiguous. V lost 3 bases, J lost 3 bases, and 9 bases lay in between. The CDR3 has 14 amino acids. This CDR3 reads CASSLADLYNEQFF. The CDR3 DNA reads as TGTGCCAGCAGTTTGGCGGACCTCTACAATGAGCAGTTCTTC.

The rearrangement uses TRBV20-1 and TRBJ2-1, with TRBD2 matching over 8 bases. The CDR3 consists of 14 residues. The germline CDR1 and CDR2 sequences are DFQATT and SNEGSKA (reference sequence). With V trimmed by 0 bases and J by 9 bases, 7 bases remained unmatched. The CDR3 region has the DNA TGCAGTGCTAGAGAGGGGACTAGGATACTTGAGCAGTTCTTC. This translates into CSAREGTRILEQFF.

The chain recombines TRBV28 with TRBJ1-1; the D gene is possibly TRBD1 (5 bases). This CDR3 is built from 15 residues. Germline V gene data show CDR1 as MDHEN and CDR2 as SYDVKM. V was clipped by 5 bases and J by 1 base, with 14 bases between them. CDR3 sequence (DNA): TGTGCCAGCAGTCCTAGGACAAGCGCGAACACTGAAGCTTTCTTT. Its translation: CASSPRTSANTEAFF.

This clonotype has ten or more counts. The chain joins TRBV24-1 to TRBJ2-5, with D unresolved. The germline V gene encodes CDR1 KGHDR and CDR2 SFDVKD. Trimming pared 5 bases from V and 4 bases from J, leaving 7 bases between. This CDR3 has 12 residues. Here the CDR3 reads CATSALGETQYF. For the CDR3, the DNA is TGTGCCACCAGTGCCCTCGGAGAGACCCAGTACTTC.

This clonotype was picked up many times. The chain recombines TRBV5-1 with TRBJ2-5; tentative D call: TRBD2 (7 bases). The V gene lost 4 bases and the J gene lost 4 bases, with 20 bases spanning the gap. Germline assignment: CDR1 SGHRS and CDR2 YFSETQ. The CDR3 spans 16 residues. The CDR3 DNA sequence: TGCGCCAGCAGCGACGGGGGAGGGGGAAGTTTAGAGACCCAGTACTTC. Amino acid sequence: CASSDGGGGSLETQYF.

The chain employs TRBV5-1 and TRBJ1-1, with unresolved D. V shed 0 bases and J shed 0 bases, with 6 bases lying between them. The CDR3 has 14 amino acids. The germline CDR1 and CDR2 sequences are SGHRS and YFSETQ. CDR3 sequence reads: CASSLGGVNTEAFF. The CDR3 region has the DNA TGCGCCAGCAGCTTGGGCGGGGTGAACACTGAAGCTTTCTTT. Variable domain in full (rest from reference TRBV5-1 and TRBJ1-1): KAGVTQTPRYLIKTRGQQVTLSCSPISGHRSVSWYQQTPGQGLQFLFEYFSETQRNKGNFPGRFSGRQFSNSRSEMNVSTLELGDSALYLCASSLGGVNTEAFFGQGTRLTVV.

Comment on this clonotype: Since no conserved phenylalanine or tryptophan closes the CDR3, a read error is the likely cause. V usage is TRBV6-6 and J usage is TRBJ2-1; D remains ambiguous. The V end was cut by 5 bases, the J end by 8 bases, with 7 bases between. This CDR3 has 11 residues. Germline V CDR1 and CDR2: MNHNY, SVGAGI (reference sequence). The CDR3 sequence: CASSLRDEQFV. CDR3 sequence (DNA): TGTGCCAGCAGTCTAAGGGATGAGCAGTTCGTC.

This chain uses TRBV4-2 with TRBJ2-5; TRBD2 agrees at 8 bases. The length of the CDR3 is 14 residues. The germline V gene encodes CDR1 LGHNA and CDR2 YNFKEQ. J lost 6 bases, V lost 2 bases, and 5 bases had no gene match. CDR3 protein: CASSQREGGQTQYF. The CDR3 nucleotides read TGTGCCAGCAGCCAACGGGAGGGCGGGCAGACCCAGTACTTC.

The V call is TRBV9, the J call TRBJ2-1, with D possibly TRBD2 on 6 matching bases. Germline V gene sequence: CDR1 SGDLS, CDR2 YYNGEE. This CDR3 spans 13 amino acids. V was cut by 2 bases and J by 9 bases, with 12 bases left in between. CDR3 bases: TGTGCCAGCAGCGTGGAGGGGATGAGTGAGCAGTTCTTC. Amino acid sequence: CASSVEGMSEQFF.

This sequence joins TRBV7-6 and TRBJ2-7, with D perhaps TRBD1 (5 bases). The CDR3 is made up of 15 amino acids. CDR1 is SGHVS, CDR2 FNYEAQ, per germline. Trimming cost V 4 bases and J 0 bases, with 13 bases left between them. In nucleotides, the CDR3 is TGTGCCAGCAGCTCGGAAACAGGCAGCTCCTACGAGCAGTACTTC. Protein: CASSSETGSSYEQYF.

V gene TRBV20-1 combines with J gene TRBJ1-3; D possibly corresponds to TRBD1 (5 bases). Trimming removed 6 bases at V and 0 bases at J, with 15 bases between. CDR3 length: 15 residues. From germline, CDR1 is DFQATT and CDR2 SNEGSKA (reference sequence). For the CDR3, the DNA is TGCAGTGCACACGGGGACCGAAGCTCTGGAAACACCATATATTTT. Protein: CSAHGDRSSGNTIYF.

The table lists this clonotype with many counts. This chain uses TRBV6-2 or TRBV6-3 with TRBJ1-1, with unresolved D. The germline gives CDR1 MNHEY, CDR2 SVGEGT. The CDR3 length is 16 residues. Trimming took off 2 bases at V and 4 bases at J, with 17 bases between the two ends. CDR3 coding DNA: TGTGCCAGCAGTTACCCTAAAGGCGGCCTGAGCACTGAAGCTTTCTTT. Encoded protein: CASSYPKGGLSTEAFF.

This clonotype was seen a few times. This rearrangement joins TRBV4-1 to TRBJ1-2; TRBD1 might be the D (5 bases). V lost 0 bases, J lost 6 bases, and 14 bases lay in between. Germline assignment: CDR1 MGHRA and CDR2 YSYEKL. CDR3 length: 15 amino acids. In nucleotides, the CDR3 is TGCGCCAGCAGCCAAGATCCCTCCTCGGGGGATGGCTACACCTTC. This sequence encodes CASSQDPSSGDGYTF.

The chain joins TRBV5-1 to TRBJ2-4; 7 nucleotides align to TRBD2. The germline CDR1 and CDR2 sequences are SGHRS and YFSETQ. The J segment lost 0 bases and the V segment lost 0 bases, leaving 9 bases of the junction unmatched. CDR3 size: 18 residues. The CDR3, as DNA: TGCGCCAGCAGCTTGGAGACCCCTAGCGGAATAGCCAAAAACATTCAGTACTTC. Its protein is CASSLETPSGIAKNIQYF.